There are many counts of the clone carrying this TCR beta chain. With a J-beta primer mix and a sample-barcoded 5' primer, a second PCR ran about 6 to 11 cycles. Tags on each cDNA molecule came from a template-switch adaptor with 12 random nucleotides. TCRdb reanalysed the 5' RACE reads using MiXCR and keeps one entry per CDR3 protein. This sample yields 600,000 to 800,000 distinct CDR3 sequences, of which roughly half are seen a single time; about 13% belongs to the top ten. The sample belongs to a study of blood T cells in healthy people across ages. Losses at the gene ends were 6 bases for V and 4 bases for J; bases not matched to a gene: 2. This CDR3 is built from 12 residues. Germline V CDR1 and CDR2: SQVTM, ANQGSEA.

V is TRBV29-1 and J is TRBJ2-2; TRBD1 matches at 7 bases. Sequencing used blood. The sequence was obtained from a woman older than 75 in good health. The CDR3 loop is CSVRQGTGELFF. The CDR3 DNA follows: TGCAGCGTCAGACAGGGCACCGGGGAGCTGTTTTTT.